This TCR beta chain was identified in a study of T cells after yellow fever vaccination (dated by TCRdb to 2018 to 2020). About the investigation overall: The SMART-Seq v4 Ultra Low Input RNA kit was used to prepare libraries from fractions with low cell numbers. Bulk PBMC replicates and cell subsets were isolated from blood drawn at multiple timepoints before and after both primary and secondary immunization. To track T-cell clones before and after primary and booster YFV17D yellow fever vaccination, bulk TCR alpha and beta repertoires were sequenced longitudinally. The cohort comprised two healthy male donors, one aged 18 to 30 and one aged 30 to 40 years.

TCR cDNA was made using 5'RACE template switching, a step that added a universal primer site and unique molecular identifiers. Priming for cDNA synthesis came from both the TCR alpha and TCR beta constant segments. Libraries were amplified in two PCR steps, with sample barcodes and sequencing adapters added in the second step. Libraries were sequenced on Illumina HiSeq 2500 (2x100 bp) or NovaSeq (2x150 bp). The original pipeline was this. Demultiplexing of reads and collapsing into UMI consensus sequences were performed with MIGEC, and V(D)J alignment was carried out with MiXCR. Using edgeR on replicate PBMC samples, clonotypes were called vaccine-responding if FDR was below 0.01 and the log2 fold change was above 5 up to day 15. Bulk clonotypes were assigned CD4 or CD8 identity according to which sequenced CD4 or CD8 repertoire held them at higher abundance. In-frame beta chains were kept once TCRdb had trimmed the public reads at Q25 with fastp and called clones with MiXCR. Each CDR3 protein gets just one entry, which takes the most common genes and DNA from the rows behind it. These V and J calls derive from TCRdb rather than the authors' analysis. Here the sample has under 600,000 distinct CDR3 sequences; about a fifth occur a single time. The top ten clones comprise roughly a sixth of the sample.

Results and caveats for the whole study, not just this receptor: Most clones expanded after primary vaccination (96% of CD4 and roughly 90% of CD8) were re-detected after the booster, suggesting that broad memory maintenance occurred. The secondary T-cell response was found to be weaker but faster than the primary response, with a peak reached on day 5 rather than on day 15. A small share of clonotypes occurred in both CD4 and CD8 compartments, likely arising from convergent recombination. FACS-sorted repertoires could contain abundant contaminating clonotypes from the bulk population, so computational filtering was required. Because the study included only a couple of donors, the extent to which the findings can be generalized is limited.

In regard to this clonotype: Its specific antigen is unknown. Nothing much larger sits one base from this clone, and base qualities are not available.

The treatment or condition label here, explained by the study, means: live attenuated yellow fever vaccine strain. At each blood-draw timepoint, two biological replicates of bulk PBMCs were collected. PBMCs were isolated from peripheral blood using a standard Ficoll-Paque protocol. TriZol was used to extract RNA from bulk PBMCs, CD4 and CD8 fractions, and dextramer-positive and dextramer-negative fractions. Via the germline V gene, CDR1 is SGHRS and CDR2 YFSETQ. The junction shows trimming of 6 bases on V and 11 bases on J, and the gene matches do not reach 15 bases of it. The cysteine opens and the phenylalanine closes a CDR3 of 16 amino acids. Only CDR3 DNA is held: 48 bases, read in frame from base 1.

This sequence originates from a man aged 18 to 29 who received the YFV17D yellow fever vaccine. The input for sequencing was PBMCs, taken less than 25 days after the first yellow fever vaccination. The chain couples TRBV5-1 to TRBJ2-3; 13 middle bases align to TRBD2. The sequence in DNA is TGCGCCAGCAACTCCGTAGGGACTAGCGGGGACCAAGAGCAGTATTTT. Protein translation: CASNSVGTSGDQEQYF.